This T cell receptor beta chain was recorded in a study of blood T cell repertoires in COVID-19. For the study at large: T cells, B-cell-depleted T cells, or PBMCs provided the cDNA or gDNA that served as material.

Germline V gives CDR1 SGHDT, CDR2 YYEEEE. This CDR3 region has 13 residues. The ends were cut back, 2 bases at V and 10 bases at J, with 10 bases in the middle. Original methodology: Counts of nucleated cells, estimated from reference gene primer amplification, were obtained. The protocol was immunoSEQ multiplex PCR, while the TCRdb copy is restricted to in-frame clones and leaves out a portion. V, J and clone size reflect that table, while D and trimming were determined from the DNA. Counted here are 100,000 to 150,000 clones, 70% to 90% occurring once; the ten biggest clones make up approximately 1%.

The material sequenced was peripheral blood. The chain recombines TRBV5-6 with TRBJ1-6; D is ambiguous. This TCR derives from a woman older than 75 with acute or convalescent COVID-19. In DNA form, the CDR3 reads TGTGCCAGCAGCTTAGGAGTTTTATCACCCCTCCACTTT. This codes for CASSLGVLSPLHF.